This T cell receptor (beta chain) emerged from a study of early T cells in non-severe SARS-CoV-2 infection. Background on the study: With bulk RNA from unsorted whole blood as input, sequencing yielded unpaired chains.

Germline V gene lookup returns CDR1 SGHRS and CDR2 YFSETQ. The CDR3 length is 15 residues. With 0 bases clipped from V and 9 bases from J, the junction kept 8 bases outside the gene matches. Findings and limits, study-wide: The study's VDJdb matching favored anti-spike CD8 responses and missed private and CD4 specificities.

This clonotype was counted at least ten times. The antigen is not known. Individual cDNA molecules each received unique molecular identifiers attached to them. TCRdb called the 5' RACE reads again in MiXCR, with one record for every CDR3 protein. Among tens of thousands of distinct CDR3 sequences listed, over 13% were seen once. The chain uses TRBV5-1 and TRBJ2-1; TRBD2 matches 8 bases. The specimen comprised whole blood, sampled at baseline. This sequence was found in an adult who was a healthcare worker with PCR-confirmed SARS-CoV-2 infection or an uninfected control (not recorded which). CDR3 in DNA: TGCGCCAGCAGCTTGGCGGGAGGGCCCTTGGGTGAGCAGTTCTTC. Translating gives CASSLAGGPLGEQFF.